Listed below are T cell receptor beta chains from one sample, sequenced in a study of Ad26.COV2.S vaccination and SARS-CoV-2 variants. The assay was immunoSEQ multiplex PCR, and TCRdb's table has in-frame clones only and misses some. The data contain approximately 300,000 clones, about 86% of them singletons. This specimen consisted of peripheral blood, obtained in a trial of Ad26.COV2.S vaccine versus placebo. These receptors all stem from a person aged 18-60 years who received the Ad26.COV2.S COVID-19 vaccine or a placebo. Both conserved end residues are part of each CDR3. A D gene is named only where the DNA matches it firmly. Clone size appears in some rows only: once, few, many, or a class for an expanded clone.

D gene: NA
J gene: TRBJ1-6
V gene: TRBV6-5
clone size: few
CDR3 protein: CAVRGTNSPLHF
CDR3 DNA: TGTGCCGTGCGGGGGACGAATTCACCCCTCCACTTT

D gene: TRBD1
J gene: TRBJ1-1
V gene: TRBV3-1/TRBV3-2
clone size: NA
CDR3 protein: CASSQDGFGIGGWGTEAFF
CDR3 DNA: TGTGCCAGCAGCCAAGATGGCTTCGGTATAGGGGGCTGGGGCACTGAAGCTTTCTTT

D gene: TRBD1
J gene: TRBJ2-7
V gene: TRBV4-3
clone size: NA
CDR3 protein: CASSQGRTGQYEQYF
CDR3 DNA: TGCGCCAGCAGCCAAGGGAGGACAGGGCAGTACGAGCAGTACTTC

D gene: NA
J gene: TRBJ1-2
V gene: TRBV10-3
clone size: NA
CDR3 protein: CAISESQALYGYTF
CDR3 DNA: TGTGCCATCAGTGAGTCGCAGGCACTCTATGGCTACACCTTC

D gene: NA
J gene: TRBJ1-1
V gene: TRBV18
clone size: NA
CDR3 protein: CASSPPQLNTEAFF
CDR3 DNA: TGTGCCAGCTCACCACCGCAGCTGAACACTGAAGCTTTCTTT

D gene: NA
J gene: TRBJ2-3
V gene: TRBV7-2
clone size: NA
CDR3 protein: CASSLGGWGTTDTQYF
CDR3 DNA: TGTGCCAGCAGCTTAGGCGGGTGGGGGACCACAGATACGCAGTATTTT

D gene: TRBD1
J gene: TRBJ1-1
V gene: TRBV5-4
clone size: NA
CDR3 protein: CASSQDRLMGRAFF
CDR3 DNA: TGTGCCAGCAGCCAGGACAGGTTAATGGGGCGAGCTTTCTTT

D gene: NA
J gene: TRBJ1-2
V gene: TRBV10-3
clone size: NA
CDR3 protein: CAISPRGDYYGYTF
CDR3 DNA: TGTGCCATCAGTCCTCGGGGTGACTACTATGGCTACACCTTC

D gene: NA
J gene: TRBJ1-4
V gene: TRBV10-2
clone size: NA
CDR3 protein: CASTPGLKNEKLFF
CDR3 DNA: TGCGCCAGCACCCCGGGACTCAAGAATGAAAAACTGTTTTTT

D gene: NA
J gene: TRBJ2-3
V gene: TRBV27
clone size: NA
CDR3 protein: CASSPGFGRDTDTQYF
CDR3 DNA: TGTGCCAGCAGTCCAGGCTTTGGGCGCGACACAGATACGCAGTATTTT

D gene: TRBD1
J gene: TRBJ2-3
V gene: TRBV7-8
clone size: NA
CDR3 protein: CASSPWGTGDTDTQYF
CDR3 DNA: TGTGCCAGCAGCCCCTGGGGGACAGGGGACACAGATACGCAGTATTTT

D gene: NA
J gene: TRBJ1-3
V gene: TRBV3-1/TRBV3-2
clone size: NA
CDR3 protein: CASSQFSGNTIYF
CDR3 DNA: TGTGCCAGCAGCCAATTCTCTGGAAACACCATATATTTT

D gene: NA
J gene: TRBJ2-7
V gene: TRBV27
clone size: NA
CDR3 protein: CASSKRTDYEQYF
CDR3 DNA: TGTGCCAGCAGTAAGAGGACGGACTACGAGCAGTACTTC

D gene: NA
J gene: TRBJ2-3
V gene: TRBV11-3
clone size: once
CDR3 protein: CASSLEGRSTDTQYF
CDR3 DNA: TGTGCCAGCAGCTTAGAAGGACGTAGCACAGATACGCAGTATTTT

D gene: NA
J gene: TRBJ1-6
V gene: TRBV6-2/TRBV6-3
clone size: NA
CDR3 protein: CASSYPLDRSSYNSPLHF
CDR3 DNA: TGTGCCAGCAGTTACCCCCTCGACAGGAGCTCCTATAATTCACCCCTCCACTTT

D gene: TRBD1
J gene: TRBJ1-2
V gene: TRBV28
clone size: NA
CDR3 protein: CASSRPGTGYGYTF
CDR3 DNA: TGTGCCAGCAGTCGACCGGGGACAGGGTATGGCTACACCTTC

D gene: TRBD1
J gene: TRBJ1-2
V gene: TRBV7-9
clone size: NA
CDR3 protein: CASSQGQGVYYGYTF
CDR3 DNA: TGTGCCAGCAGCCAGGGACAGGGAGTGTACTATGGCTACACCTTC

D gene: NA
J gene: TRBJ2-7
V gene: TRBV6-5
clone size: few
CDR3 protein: CASSGPSYRSYEQYF
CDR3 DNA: TGTGCCAGCAGCGGGCCGTCTTACAGGTCCTACGAGCAGTACTTC

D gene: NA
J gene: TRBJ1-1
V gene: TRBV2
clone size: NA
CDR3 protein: CASSVATDYTEAFF
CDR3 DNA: TGTGCCAGCAGTGTAGCGACAGACTACACTGAAGCTTTCTTT

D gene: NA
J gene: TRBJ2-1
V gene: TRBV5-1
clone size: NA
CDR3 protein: CASSLAVQGGYNEQFF
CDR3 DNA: TGCGCCAGCAGCTTGGCCGTACAGGGTGGTTACAATGAGCAGTTCTTC

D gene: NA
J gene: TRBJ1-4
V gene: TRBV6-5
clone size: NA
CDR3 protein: CASKGGFGKLFF
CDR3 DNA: TGTGCCAGCAAAGGGGGTTTTGGAAAACTGTTTTTT

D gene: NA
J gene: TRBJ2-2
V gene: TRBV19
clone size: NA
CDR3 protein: CASRAGTNTGELFF
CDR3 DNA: TGTGCCAGTAGGGCAGGCACGAACACCGGGGAGCTGTTTTTT

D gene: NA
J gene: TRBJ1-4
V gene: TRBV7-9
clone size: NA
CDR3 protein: CASSPNRAGNEKLFF
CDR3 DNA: TGTGCCAGCAGCCCCAACAGGGCCGGTAATGAAAAACTGTTTTTT

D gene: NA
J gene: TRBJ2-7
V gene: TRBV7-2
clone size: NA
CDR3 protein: CASSLAGNMYEQYF
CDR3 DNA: TGTGCCAGCAGCTTAGCTGGGAATATGTACGAGCAGTACTTC

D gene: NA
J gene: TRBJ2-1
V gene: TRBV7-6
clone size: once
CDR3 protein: CASSSGLDNEQFF
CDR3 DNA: TGTGCCAGCAGCTCAGGGCTTGACAATGAGCAGTTCTTC

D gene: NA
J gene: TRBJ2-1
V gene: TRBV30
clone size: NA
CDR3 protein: CAYAGERVGNEQFF
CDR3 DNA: TGTGCCTACGCCGGGGAGCGGGTAGGCAATGAGCAGTTCTTC

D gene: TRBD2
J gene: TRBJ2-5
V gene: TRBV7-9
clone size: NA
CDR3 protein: CASSLGRLAGNQETQYF
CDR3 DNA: TGTGCCAGCAGCTTAGGGCGACTAGCGGGGAACCAAGAGACCCAGTACTTC

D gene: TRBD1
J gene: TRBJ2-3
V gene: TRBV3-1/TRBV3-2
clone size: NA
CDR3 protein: CASSPRDRGTDTQYF
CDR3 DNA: TGTGCCAGCAGCCCCCGGGACAGGGGCACAGATACGCAGTATTTT

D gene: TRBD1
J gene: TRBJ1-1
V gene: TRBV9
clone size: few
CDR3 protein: CASSVSAGTGGAKGTEAFF
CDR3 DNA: TGTGCCAGCAGCGTTTCCGCGGGGACAGGGGGCGCGAAAGGAACTGAAGCTTTCTTT

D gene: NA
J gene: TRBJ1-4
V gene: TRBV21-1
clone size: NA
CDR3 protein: CASSKRDSQVGEKLFF
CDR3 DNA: TGTGCCAGCAGCAAAAGGGACAGTCAGGTCGGTGAAAAACTGTTTTTT

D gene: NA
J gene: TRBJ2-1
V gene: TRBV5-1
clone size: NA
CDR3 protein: CASSLLRARVDNEQFF
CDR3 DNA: TGCGCCAGCAGCTTGTTAAGGGCGCGGGTGGACAATGAGCAGTTCTTC

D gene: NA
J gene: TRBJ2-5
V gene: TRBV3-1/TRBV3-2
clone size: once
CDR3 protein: CASSQAGVETQYF
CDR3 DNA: TGTGCCAGCAGCCAAGCAGGGGTTGAGACCCAGTACTTC

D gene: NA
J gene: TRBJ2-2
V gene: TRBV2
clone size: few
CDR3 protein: CASSLGGGELFF
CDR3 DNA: TGTGCCAGCAGTTTAGGTGGAGGGGAGCTGTTTTTT

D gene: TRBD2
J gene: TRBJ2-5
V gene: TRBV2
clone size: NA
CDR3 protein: CASSVPLAGGQETQYF
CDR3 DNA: TGTGCCAGCAGTGTACCACTAGCGGGGGGCCAAGAGACCCAGTACTTC

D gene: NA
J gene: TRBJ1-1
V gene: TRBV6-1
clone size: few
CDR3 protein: CASSETATDKAFF
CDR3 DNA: TGTGCCAGCAGTGAGACAGCCACCGACAAAGCTTTCTTT

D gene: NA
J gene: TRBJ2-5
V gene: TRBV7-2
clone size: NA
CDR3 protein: CASSLSLGPYAQTQYF
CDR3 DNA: TGTGCCAGCAGCCTCAGTTTGGGACCCTACGCGCAGACCCAGTACTTC

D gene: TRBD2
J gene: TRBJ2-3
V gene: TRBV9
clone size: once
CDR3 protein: CASSEAGEPGNTQYF
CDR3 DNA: TGTGCCAGCAGCGAAGCGGGGGAGCCAGGGAATACGCAGTATTTT